Shown below are 16 T cell receptor beta chains from a single sample sequenced in a study of blood T cell repertoires in COVID-19. Profiling relied on immunoSEQ multiplex PCR, and the TCRdb table lists in-frame clones only, not all of them. The sample lists roughly 180,000 clones, under 85% occurring once. Source material: peripheral blood. Receptor source: a human donor in a cohort sampled during active COVID-19.

There are a few counts of this clone. The V call is TRBV20-1, the J call TRBJ2-7; 7 positions match TRBD1. CDR1 and CDR2 (germline): DFQATT, SNEGSKA (reference sequence). J gave up 4 bases and V 3 bases, and 9 bases lay outside the gene matches. There are 14 residues in the CDR3. This CDR3 is CSASWAGGRYEQYF. The CDR3 bases are TGCAGTGCTAGTTGGGCAGGGGGACGATACGAGCAGTACTTC.

The chain carries TRBV28 and TRBJ2-7; TRBD1 might be the D (6 bases). Trimming took off 2 bases at V and 2 bases at J, with 16 bases between the two ends. The germline CDR1 and CDR2 sequences are MDHEN and SYDVKM. The CDR3 extends over 16 amino acids. CDR3 protein: CASSLHRDTWAYEQYF. The CDR3 DNA reads as TGTGCCAGCAGTTTACATCGGGACACCTGGGCCTACGAGCAGTACTTC.

The chain carries TRBV5-1 and TRBJ1-1, with 8 nucleotides matching TRBD1. Unmatched junction bases numbered 8, after V lost 2 bases and J lost 2 bases. This CDR3 region has 16 residues. Germline-derived CDR1 and CDR2 are SGHRS and YFSETQ. In DNA, the CDR3 is TGCGCCAGCAGCTTTGTCGGGGCAGGGGGCAACACTGAAGCTTTCTTT. Amino acid sequence: CASSFVGAGGNTEAFF.

This clone was detected once. The chain recombines TRBV3-1 (or the pseudogene TRBV3-2) with TRBJ1-2, with D uncertain. V dropped 4 bases and J dropped 1 base, with 7 bases sitting between them. Germline assignment: CDR1 LGHDT and CDR2 YNNKEL (reference sequence). The CDR3 runs 13 residues. The DNA of the CDR3 is TGTGCCAGCAGCCTCCCAAATAACTATGGCTACACCTTC. Its protein product is CASSLPNNYGYTF.

The rearrangement joins TRBV12-2 to TRBJ1-2; the D call TRBD1 from the table was never checked on the DNA. TRBV12-2 is an annotated pseudogene. The CDR3 extends over 12 amino acids. CDR3 bases: TGTGCAAGTCGTCGGACAGGGGATGGCTACACCTTC. It translates to CASRRTGDGYTF.

The J gene is TRBJ2-3, the V gene TRBV14; no clear D. V shed 1 base and J shed 2 bases, with 16 bases lying between them. The CDR3 is made up of 17 amino acids. The germline V gene encodes CDR1 SGHDN and CDR2 FVKESK. The CDR3 reads CASSQVFPTRVTDTQYF. CDR3 in DNA: TGTGCCAGCAGCCAAGTCTTTCCTACCCGGGTCACAGATACGCAGTATTTT. The whole variable domain, remainder taken from reference TRBV14 and TRBJ2-3, is EAGVTQFPSHSVIEKGQTVTLRCDPISGHDNLYWYRRVMGKEIKFLLHFVKESKQDESGMPNNRFLAERTGGTYSTLKVQPAELEDSGVYFCASSQVFPTRVTDTQYFGPGTRLTVL.

For this clone: Other DNA sequences in the same sample also yield this CDR3. This rearrangement joins TRBV5-1 to TRBJ1-6; TRBD1 is a possible D gene (5 bases). Germline V gene lookup returns CDR1 SGHRS and CDR2 YFSETQ. The CDR3 totals 14 residues. V was clipped by 0 bases and J by 6 bases, with 7 bases between them. CDR3 sequence reads: CASSLGQGNSPLHF. DNA for the CDR3: TGCGCCAGCAGCTTGGGGCAGGGTAATTCACCCCTCCACTTT.

This sequence joins TRBV5-1 and TRBJ2-2; maybe TRBD1 (5 bases). V was trimmed by 4 bases and J by 5 bases, leaving 15 bases between them. Per the germline V gene, CDR1 is SGHRS and CDR2 is YFSETQ. The CDR3 is made up of 15 amino acids. DNA for the CDR3: TGCGCCAGCAGCCCCAGCCAGGGTCGGACCGGGGAGCTGTTTTTT. Protein: CASSPSQGRTGELFF.

This clone is a singleton in its sample. V is TRBV2 and J is TRBJ1-1; D possibly corresponds to TRBD1 (6 bases). Looked up from germline, CDR1 is SNHLY and CDR2 is FYNNEI. The V end was cut by 5 bases, the J end by 6 bases, with 10 bases between. The CDR3 runs 12 residues. The CDR3 region has the DNA TGTGCCAGCAGTAAGGACAGCTCTGAAGCTTTCTTT. Translating it yields CASSKDSSEAFF.

The chain combines TRBV11-2 with TRBJ2-5, with TRBD2 matching 11 bases. CDR3 length: 16 residues. Per germline, CDR1 SGHAT and CDR2 FQNNGV. J lost 5 bases, V lost 3 bases, and 8 bases had no gene match. CDR3 bases: TGTGCCAGCAGCTTCCGTAGCGGGGGGGCTCGGGAGACCCAGTACTTC. This codes for CASSFRSGGARETQYF.

The chain joins TRBV19 to TRBJ2-7; TRBD1 aligns across 7 bases. J lost 3 bases, V lost 5 bases, and 7 bases had no gene match. CDR1 is LNHDA and CDR2 is SQIVND in the germline V gene (reference sequence). This CDR3 is built from 14 residues. The CDR3 loop is CASSPRTGVYEQYF. CDR3 bases: TGTGCCAGTAGTCCTAGGACAGGAGTCTACGAGCAGTACTTC.

The chain joins TRBV6-5 to TRBJ2-5; 7 bases fit TRBD1. Per the germline V gene, CDR1 is MNHEY and CDR2 is SVGAGI. This CDR3 has 13 amino acids. Trimming cost V 5 bases and J 3 bases; bases outside gene matches: 3. CDR3 nucleotides: TGTGCCAGCAGTAGAGACAGGGAAGAGACCCAGTACTTC. It specifies CASSRDREETQYF.

The chain is built from TRBV5-6 and TRBJ1-1, with TRBD1 as a possible D gene (5 bases). The V end lost 0 bases, the J end lost 8 bases, and 5 bases lay between the germline ends. This CDR3 is built from 11 residues. From germline, CDR1 is SGHDT and CDR2 YYEEEE. Here the CDR3 reads CASSLDREAFF. The CDR3, as DNA: TGTGCCAGCAGCTTGGACAGGGAAGCTTTCTTT. Drawing the rest from reference TRBV5-6 and TRBJ1-1, the complete variable domain is DAGVTQSPTHLIKTRGQQVTLRCSPKSGHDTVSWYQQALGQGPQFIFQYYEEEERQRGNFPDRFSGHQFPNYSSELNVNALLLGDSALYLCASSLDREAFFGQGTRLTVV.

This chain uses TRBV25-1 with TRBJ2-7; possible D gene TRBD2, 7 bases. There are 16 residues in the CDR3. Germline CDR1 MGHDK, CDR2 SYGVNS. Trimming left V 4 bases short and J 3 bases short, with 19 bases between. For the CDR3, the DNA is TGTGCCAGCAGTGCAATATGGGCAGGGGAGGGCTACGAGCAGTACTTC. Translating gives CASSAIWAGEGYEQYF.

This clone was found once. The chain combines TRBV23-1 with TRBJ2-5; TRBD1 matches at 8 bases. TRBV23-1 is placed among ORFs of uncertain function. Trimming removed 2 bases from V and 3 bases from J; junction bases left unmatched: 5. The CDR3 is 15 amino acids. As DNA, the CDR3 is TGCGCCAGCAGTCAAACAGGGACAGGAGAAGAGACCCAGTACTTC. Translation gives CASSQTGTGEETQYF.

There are a few counts of this clone. V gene TRBV28 combines with J gene TRBJ2-1; TRBD2 aligns across 8 bases. J was trimmed by 8 bases and V by 4 bases; bases with no gene match: 13. The germline V gene has CDR1 MDHEN and CDR2 SYDVKM. The CDR3 extends over 16 amino acids. The CDR3 coding sequence is TGTGCCAGCAGTTCTCCCCGGGGGGGCCCCCTCGATGAGCAGTTCTTC. This gives the protein CASSSPRGGPLDEQFF.